This T cell receptor beta chain is drawn from a study of cytomegalovirus exposure and HLA in healthy donors. Overall study results and limits: Later analysis identified a missense DCLRE1C variant that was linked to TCR beta V- and J-gene trimming. The study listed 150 to 200 cytomegalovirus-associated TCR beta chains. Later analysis showed TCR association rates varying by HLA locus, highest for DRB1 and lowest for HLA-C.

A word on this clone: Antigen: not known.

Both 60 Vbeta primers and 13 Jbeta primers went into the PCR. TCRdb's table, derived via immunoSEQ multiplex PCR, lists solely in-frame clones and lacks some. The repertoire holds about 110,000 clones, with around 64% as singletons. The V gene's germline CDR1 is SQVTM and CDR2 ANQGSEA. Trimming removed 7 bases from V and 2 bases from J; junction bases left unmatched: 10. The CDR3 runs to 14 residues. The receptor was isolated from a young man in good health and CMV-seropositive. V gene TRBV29-1 combines with J gene TRBJ1-1; 7 positions match TRBD1. Sequenced: PBMCs. The chain's CDR3 is CSARDSKLNTEAFF. As DNA, the CDR3 is TGCAGCGCCAGGGACAGCAAACTAAACACTGAAGCTTTCTTT.